The clone carrying this TCR beta chain was seen repeatedly, ten times or more. These data originate in a study of neurological immune-mediated disorders. From the 5' RACE reads, TCRdb called clonotypes with MiXCR, one entry per CDR3 protein. The data contain more than 35,000 distinct CDR3 sequences, roughly 3% of them singletons. The V segment lost 4 bases and the J segment 0 bases; nucleotides outside the gene matches: 9. This CDR3 has 18 amino acids. Germline CDR1 is ENHRY and CDR2 is SYGVKD. For the unsorted libraries, 2 million PBMCs stored at -80 C served as input. The clonotype originates from a woman aged 45-59 years with multiple sclerosis. Specimen: PBMCs. V and J are TRBV10-3 and TRBJ2-1; 10 nucleotides match TRBD2. This CDR3 reads CAISVGGSGGSSYNEQFF. CDR3 nucleotides: TGTGCCATCAGTGTCGGTGGTAGCGGGGGGAGCTCCTACAATGAGCAGTTCTTC.